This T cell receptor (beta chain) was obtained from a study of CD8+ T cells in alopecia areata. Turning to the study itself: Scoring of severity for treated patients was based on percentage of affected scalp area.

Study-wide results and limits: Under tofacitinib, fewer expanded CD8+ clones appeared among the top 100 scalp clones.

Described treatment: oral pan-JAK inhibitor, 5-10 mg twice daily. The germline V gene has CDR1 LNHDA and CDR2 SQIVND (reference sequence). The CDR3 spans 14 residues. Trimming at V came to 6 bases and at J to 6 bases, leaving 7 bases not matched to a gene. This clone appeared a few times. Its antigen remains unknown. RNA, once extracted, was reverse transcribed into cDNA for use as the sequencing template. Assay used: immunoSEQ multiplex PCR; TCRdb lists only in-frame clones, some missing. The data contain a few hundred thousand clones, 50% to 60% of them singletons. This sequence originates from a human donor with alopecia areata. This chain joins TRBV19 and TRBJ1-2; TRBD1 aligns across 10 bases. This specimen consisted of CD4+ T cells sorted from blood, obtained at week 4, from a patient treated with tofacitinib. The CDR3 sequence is CASRLHGTGDGYTF. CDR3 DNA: TGTGCCAGTAGGTTACACGGGACAGGGGATGGCTACACCTTC.